This T cell receptor beta chain was sequenced in a study of T cells in Graves' hyperthyroidism and ophthalmopathy. The CDR3 is made up of 14 amino acids. V was pared by 5 bases and J by 5 bases, with 15 bases between. Germline V gives CDR1 SGHTA, CDR2 FQGNSA. Patients aged 18 to 65 with hyperthyroidism were newly diagnosed, with duration under 2 months. Pregnant or lactating patients were excluded, as were those with uncontrolled infection or other autoimmune disease. Fresh 10 ml peripheral blood yielded PBMCs. Study observations and caveats: The majority of expanded thyroid clonotypes above 0.001 also appeared in blood.

This clonotype was found many times. As yet, its antigen is unknown. TCR beta CDR3 regions were amplified from RNA. Primed by the HTBI set, a first-round RT-PCR was run on the TCR CDR3. One entry per CDR3 protein, called by TCRdb with MiXCR from the multiplex PCR reads. The sample contains roughly 700,000 distinct CDR3 sequences, approximately 36% of which appear only once. The chain recombines TRBV7-2 with TRBJ2-5; the D gene is possibly TRBD1 (6 bases). The source material was blood. The clonotype was recovered from a woman between 40 and 55 years old with Graves' hyperthyroidism. In DNA, the CDR3 is TGTGCCAGCAGCCACAACCGGGACACCGAGACCCAGTACTTC. Protein product: CASSHNRDTETQYF.